This T cell receptor beta chain emerged from a study of blood T cell repertoires in COVID-19. On the study more broadly: Spain, Italy and the United States supplied samples that represented acute and convalescent COVID-19.

Germline loops: CDR1 MNHEY, CDR2 SVGAGI. Unmatched junction bases numbered 9, after V lost 8 bases and J lost 3 bases. The CDR3 contains 15 residues. The method was immunoSEQ multiplex PCR; TCRdb's version includes in-frame clones alone and lacks a portion of them. Seen here are approximately 200,000 clones, 94% observed once, and the top ten hold around 0.8%. The sequence was collected from a man between 25 and 39 years old with COVID-19, enrolled during active disease. The chain is built from TRBV6-5 and TRBJ2-5; 10 nucleotides match TRBD1. What was sequenced was peripheral blood. The CDR3 coding sequence is TGTGCCAGCTCCTCCGGGACAGGGGAGAAAGAGACCCAGTACTTC. Translated: CASSSGTGEKETQYF.